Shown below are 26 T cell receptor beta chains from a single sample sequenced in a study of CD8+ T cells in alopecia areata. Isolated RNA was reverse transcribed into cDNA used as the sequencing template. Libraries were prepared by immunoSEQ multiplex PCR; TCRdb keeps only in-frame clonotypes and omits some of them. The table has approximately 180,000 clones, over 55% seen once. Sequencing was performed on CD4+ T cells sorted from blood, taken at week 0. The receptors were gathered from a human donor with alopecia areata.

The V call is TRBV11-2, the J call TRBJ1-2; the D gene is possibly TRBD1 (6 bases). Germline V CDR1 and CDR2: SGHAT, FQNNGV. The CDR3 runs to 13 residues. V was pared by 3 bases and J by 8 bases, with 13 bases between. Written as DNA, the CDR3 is TGTGCCAGCAGCTTGTCGCCAGGGGACGGCTACACCTTC. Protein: CASSLSPGDGYTF. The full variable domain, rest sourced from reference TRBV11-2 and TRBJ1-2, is EAGVAQSPRYKIIEKRQSVAFWCNPISGHATLYWYQQILGQGPKLLIQFQNNGVVDDSQLPKDRFSAERLKGVDSTLKIQPAKLEDSAVYLCASSLSPGDGYTFGSGTRLTVV.

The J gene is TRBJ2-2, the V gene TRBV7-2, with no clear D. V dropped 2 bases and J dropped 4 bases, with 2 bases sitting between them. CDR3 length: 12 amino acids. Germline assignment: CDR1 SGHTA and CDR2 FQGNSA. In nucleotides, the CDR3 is TGTGCCAGCAGCTTAAGCACCGGGGAGCTGTTTTTT. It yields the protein CASSLSTGELFF.

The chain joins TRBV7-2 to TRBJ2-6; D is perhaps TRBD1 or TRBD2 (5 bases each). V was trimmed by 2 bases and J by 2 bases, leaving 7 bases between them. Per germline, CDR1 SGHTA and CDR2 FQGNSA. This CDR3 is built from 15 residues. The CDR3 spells CASSLMGAGANVLTF. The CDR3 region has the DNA TGTGCCAGCAGCTTAATGGGGGCTGGGGCCAACGTCCTGACTTTC. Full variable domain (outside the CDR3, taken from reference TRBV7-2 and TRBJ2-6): GAGVSQSPSNKVTEKGKDVELRCDPISGHTALYWYRQSLGQGLEFLIYFQGNSAPDKSGLPSDRFSAERTGGSVSTLTIQRTQQEDSAVYLCASSLMGAGANVLTFGAGSRLTVL.

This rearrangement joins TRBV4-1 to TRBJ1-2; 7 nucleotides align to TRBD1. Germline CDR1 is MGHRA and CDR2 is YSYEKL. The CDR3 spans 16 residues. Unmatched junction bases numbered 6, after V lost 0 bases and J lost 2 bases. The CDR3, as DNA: TGCGCCAGCAGCCAAGATCCAGGGGGGGTAAACTATGGCTACACCTTC. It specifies CASSQDPGGVNYGYTF.

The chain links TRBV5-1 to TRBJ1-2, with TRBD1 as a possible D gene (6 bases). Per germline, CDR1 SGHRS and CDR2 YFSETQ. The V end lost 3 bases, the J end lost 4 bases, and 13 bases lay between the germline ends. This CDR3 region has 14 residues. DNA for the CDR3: TGCGCCAGCAGCTCGGACAGCCTCTCCTATGGCTACACCTTC. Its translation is CASSSDSLSYGYTF.

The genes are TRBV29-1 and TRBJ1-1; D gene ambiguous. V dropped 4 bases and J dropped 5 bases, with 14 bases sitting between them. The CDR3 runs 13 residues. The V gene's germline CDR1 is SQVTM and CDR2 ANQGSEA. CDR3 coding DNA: TGCAGCGTTGGGGGAGTTCTCGAGACTGAAGCTTTCTTT. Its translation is CSVGGVLETEAFF.

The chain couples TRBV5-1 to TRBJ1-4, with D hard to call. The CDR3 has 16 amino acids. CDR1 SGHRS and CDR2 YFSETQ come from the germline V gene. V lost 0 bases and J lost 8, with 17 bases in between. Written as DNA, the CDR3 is TGCGCCAGCAGCTTGGATGCCCGGCAAACGGGCGAAAAACTGTTTTTT. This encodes CASSLDARQTGEKLFF.

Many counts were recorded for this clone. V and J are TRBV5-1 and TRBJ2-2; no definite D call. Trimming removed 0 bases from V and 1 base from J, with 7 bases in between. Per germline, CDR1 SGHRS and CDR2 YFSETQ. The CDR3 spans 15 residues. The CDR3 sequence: CASSLVPGNTGELFF. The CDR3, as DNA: TGCGCCAGCAGCTTGGTCCCGGGGAACACCGGGGAGCTGTTTTTT.

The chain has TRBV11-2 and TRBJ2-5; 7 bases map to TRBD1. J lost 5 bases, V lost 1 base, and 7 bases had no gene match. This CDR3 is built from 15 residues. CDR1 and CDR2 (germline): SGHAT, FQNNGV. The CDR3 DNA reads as TGTGCCAGCAGCTTAGTGAGGGGGCTTCGGGAGACCCAGTACTTC. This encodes CASSLVRGLRETQYF.

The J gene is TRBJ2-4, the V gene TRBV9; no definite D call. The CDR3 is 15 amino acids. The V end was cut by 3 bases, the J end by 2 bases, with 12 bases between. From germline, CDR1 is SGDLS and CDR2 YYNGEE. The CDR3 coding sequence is TGTGCCAGCAGCGGAGGTTTAGAGACCAAAAACATTCAGTACTTC. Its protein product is CASSGGLETKNIQYF. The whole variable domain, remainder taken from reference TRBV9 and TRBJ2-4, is DSGVTQTPKHLITATGQRVTLRCSPRSGDLSVYWYQQSLDQGLQFLIQYYNGEERAKGNILERFSAQQFPDLHSELNLSSLELGDSALYFCASSGGLETKNIQYFGAGTRLSVL.

The chain's CDR3 is CSVDGSGADTQYF. CDR3 bases: TGCAGCGTTGACGGTTCAGGGGCAGATACGCAGTATTTT. This sequence joins TRBV29-1 and TRBJ2-3, with D maybe TRBD1 (6 bases). Germline lookup yields CDR1 SQVTM and CDR2 ANQGSEA. V was pared by 3 bases and J by 4 bases, with 11 bases between. The CDR3 covers 13 residues.

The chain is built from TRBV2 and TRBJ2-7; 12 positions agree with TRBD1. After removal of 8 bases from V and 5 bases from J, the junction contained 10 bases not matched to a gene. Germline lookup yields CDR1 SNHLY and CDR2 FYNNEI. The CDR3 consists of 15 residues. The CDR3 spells CASSGTGGMWHEQYF. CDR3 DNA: TGTGCCAGCTCCGGGACAGGGGGCATGTGGCACGAGCAGTACTTC.

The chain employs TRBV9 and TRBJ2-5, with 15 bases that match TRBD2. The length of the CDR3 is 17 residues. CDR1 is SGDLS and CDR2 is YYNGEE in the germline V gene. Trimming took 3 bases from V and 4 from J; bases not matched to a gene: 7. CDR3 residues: CASSAGLAGGGRETQYF. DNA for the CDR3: TGTGCCAGCAGCGCGGGACTAGCGGGGGGAGGACGAGAGACCCAGTACTTC.

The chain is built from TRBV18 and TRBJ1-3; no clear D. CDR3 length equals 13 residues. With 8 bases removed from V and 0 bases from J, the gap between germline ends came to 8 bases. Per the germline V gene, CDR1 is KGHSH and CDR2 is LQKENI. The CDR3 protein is CASTGDSGNTIYF. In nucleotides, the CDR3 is TGTGCCAGCACCGGGGACTCTGGAAACACCATATATTTT.

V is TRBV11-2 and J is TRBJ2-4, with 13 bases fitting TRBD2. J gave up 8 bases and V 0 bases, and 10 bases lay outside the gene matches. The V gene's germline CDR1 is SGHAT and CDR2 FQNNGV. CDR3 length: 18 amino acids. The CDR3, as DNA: TGTGCCAGCAGCTTAGATTCCCCGACTAGCGGGGGGAGGGACATTCAGTACTTC. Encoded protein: CASSLDSPTSGGRDIQYF.

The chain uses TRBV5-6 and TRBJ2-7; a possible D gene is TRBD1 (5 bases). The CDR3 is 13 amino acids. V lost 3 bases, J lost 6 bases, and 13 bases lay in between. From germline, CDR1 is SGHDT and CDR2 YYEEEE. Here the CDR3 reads CASSSRTYGEQYF. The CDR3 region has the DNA TGTGCCAGCAGCTCGCGGACATACGGCGAGCAGTACTTC.

The CDR3 nucleotides read TGTGCCAGCCACCCAGGGACAGGGAGGGGTGCGCAGTATTTT. Residues: CASHPGTGRGAQYF. This chain joins TRBV5-6 and TRBJ2-3; 9 bases align to TRBD1. From germline, CDR1 is SGHDT and CDR2 YYEEEE. The CDR3 is 14 residues long. The ends lost 7 bases at V and 10 bases at J; junction bases unmatched: 13.

CDR3 coding DNA: TGTGCCAGTGGACAGGGCTACGAGCAGTACTTC. Residues: CASGQGYEQYF. The rearrangement uses TRBV2 and TRBJ2-7; 8 bases are shared with TRBD1. J lost 3 bases, V lost 9 bases, and 1 base had no gene match. CDR3 length: 11 amino acids. The germline V gene encodes CDR1 SNHLY and CDR2 FYNNEI.

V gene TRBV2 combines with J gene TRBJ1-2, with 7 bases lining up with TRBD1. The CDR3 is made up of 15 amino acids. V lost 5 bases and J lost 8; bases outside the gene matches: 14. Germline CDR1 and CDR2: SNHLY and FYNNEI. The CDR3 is CASSPRRDSVMGYTF. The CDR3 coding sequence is TGTGCCAGCAGTCCGCGCCGGGACAGTGTAATGGGCTACACCTTC.

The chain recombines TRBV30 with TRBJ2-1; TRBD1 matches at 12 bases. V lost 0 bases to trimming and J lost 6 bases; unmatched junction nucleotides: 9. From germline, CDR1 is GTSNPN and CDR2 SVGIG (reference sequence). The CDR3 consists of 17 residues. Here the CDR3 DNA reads TGTGCCTGGAGTGTAGGGGTAGGGACAGGGGGCTTCAATGAGCAGTTCTTC. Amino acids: CAWSVGVGTGGFNEQFF.

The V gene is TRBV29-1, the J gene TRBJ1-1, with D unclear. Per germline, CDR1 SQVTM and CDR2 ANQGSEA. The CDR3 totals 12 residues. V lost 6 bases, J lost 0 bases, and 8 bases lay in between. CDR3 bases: TGCAGCGTAACAGTCTTGAACACTGAAGCTTTCTTT. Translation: CSVTVLNTEAFF. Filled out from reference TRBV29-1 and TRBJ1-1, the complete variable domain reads SAVISQKPSRDICQRGTSLTIQCQVDSQVTMMFWYRQQPGQSLTLIATANQGSEATYESGFVIDKFPISRPNLTFSTLTVSNMSPEDSSIYLCSVTVLNTEAFFGQGTRLTVV.

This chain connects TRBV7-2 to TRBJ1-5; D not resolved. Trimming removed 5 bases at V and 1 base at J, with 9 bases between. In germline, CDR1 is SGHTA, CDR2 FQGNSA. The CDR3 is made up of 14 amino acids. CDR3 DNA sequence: TGTGCCAGCAGCGCGATGCAGAGCAATCAGCCCCAGCATTTT. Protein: CASSAMQSNQPQHF. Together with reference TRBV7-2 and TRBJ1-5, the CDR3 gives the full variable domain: GAGVSQSPSNKVTEKGKDVELRCDPISGHTALYWYRQSLGQGLEFLIYFQGNSAPDKSGLPSDRFSAERTGGSVSTLTIQRTQQEDSAVYLCASSAMQSNQPQHFGDGTRLSIL.

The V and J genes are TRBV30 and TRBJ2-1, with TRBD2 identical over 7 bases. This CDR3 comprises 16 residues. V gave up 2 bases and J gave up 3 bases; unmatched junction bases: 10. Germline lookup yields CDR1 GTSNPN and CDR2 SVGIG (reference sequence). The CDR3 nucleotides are TGTGCCTGGAGTACCCCCGGGACTAAGATCTACAATGAGCAGTTCTTC. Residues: CAWSTPGTKIYNEQFF.

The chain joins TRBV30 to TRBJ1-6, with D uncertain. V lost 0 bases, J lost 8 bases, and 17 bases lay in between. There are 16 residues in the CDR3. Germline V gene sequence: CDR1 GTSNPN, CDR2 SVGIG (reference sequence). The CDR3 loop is CAWSVRSSRVDSPLHF. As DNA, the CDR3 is TGTGCCTGGAGTGTACGGTCCAGCCGGGTGGATTCACCCCTCCACTTT.

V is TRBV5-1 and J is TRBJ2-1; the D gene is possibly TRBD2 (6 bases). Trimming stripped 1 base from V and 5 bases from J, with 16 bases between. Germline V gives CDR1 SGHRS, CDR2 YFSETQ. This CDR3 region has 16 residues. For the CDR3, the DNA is TGCGCCAGCAGCTTGTTCGGGGGAGTGGTAAACAATGAGCAGTTCTTC. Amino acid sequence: CASSLFGGVVNNEQFF.

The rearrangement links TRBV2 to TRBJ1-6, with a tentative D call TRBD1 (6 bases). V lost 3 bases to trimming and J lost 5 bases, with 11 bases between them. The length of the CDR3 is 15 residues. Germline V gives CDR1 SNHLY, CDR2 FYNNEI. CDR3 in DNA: TGTGCCAGCAGTGAGACAGGCCTCAATAATTCACCCCTCCACTTT. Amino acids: CASSETGLNNSPLHF.